This TCR beta chain was observed in a study of T cell responses to AZD1222 COVID-19 vaccine. J was trimmed by 3 bases and V by 2 bases; bases with no gene match: 3. Germline CDR1 and CDR2: MDHEN and SYDVKM. This CDR3 has 14 residues. Libraries were prepared by immunoSEQ multiplex PCR; TCRdb keeps only in-frame clonotypes and omits some of them. The sample contains approximately 190,000 clones, roughly 93% of which appear only once. About this clone: Its antigen is undetermined.

The study's findings and limits: No day 14 peak samples; only post-peak repertoires were characterized. Along spike, vaccine-associated CD4 TCRs were found throughout, with dominance at 160-218 and 743-854.

The sequence came from an adult in good health. The chain joins TRBV28 to TRBJ2-7, with TRBD2 matching over 8 bases. The specimen comprised peripheral blood, sampled on day 0 of AZD1222 vaccination. The CDR3 DNA reads TGTGCCAGCAGTTTAAGCGGGAGCATCTACGAGCAGTACTTC. It is translated as CASSLSGSIYEQYF.